This entry lists 10 T cell receptor beta chains sequenced from one sample in a study of cytomegalovirus exposure and HLA in healthy donors. Here immunoSEQ multiplex PCR was the method, and the copy in TCRdb shows in-frame clones only, minus some. The table includes about 180,000 clones, approximately 89% detected once. The sequenced sample was PBMCs. Receptors originate from a man aged 18 to 29 in good health and CMV-seropositive.

The chain joins TRBV6-1 to TRBJ2-2; D remains ambiguous. This CDR3 is 10 amino acids long. The germline V and J ends were trimmed by 7 bases and 5 bases, with 2 bases remaining between them. CDR1 is MNHNS and CDR2 is SASEGT in the germline V gene. The CDR3 loop reads CASITGELFF. For the CDR3, the DNA is TGTGCCAGCATAACCGGGGAGCTGTTTTTT.

This rearrangement joins TRBV5-6 to TRBJ1-2; D unresolved. The CDR3 loop spans 13 amino acids. Germline values: CDR1 SGHDT, CDR2 YYEEEE. Trimming removed 4 bases from V and 3 bases from J, with 10 bases in between. The CDR3: CASSRRRDYGYTF. The CDR3, as DNA: TGTGCCAGCAGCCGCCGGCGGGACTATGGCTACACCTTC.

CDR3 residues: CASSWDRASYNEQFF. CDR3 in DNA: TGCGCCAGCAGTTGGGACAGGGCATCCTACAATGAGCAGTTCTTC. V usage is TRBV4-3 and J usage is TRBJ2-1; TRBD1 matches 9 bases. The CDR3 is made up of 15 amino acids. CDR1 and CDR2 from the germline V gene are LGHNA and YSLEER. V was pared by 6 bases and J by 1 base, with 4 bases of the junction left unmatched.

The chain recombines TRBV19 with TRBJ2-1, with TRBD2 matching 7 bases. Per the germline V gene, CDR1 is LNHDA and CDR2 is SQIVND (reference sequence). V shed 7 bases, J shed 10 bases, and the junction held 13 bases outside the gene matches. The CDR3 consists of 14 residues. The CDR3 nucleotides read TGTGCCAGTAAAGCGGGACTTACCTTCGGGGAGCAGTTCTTC. Its protein product is CASKAGLTFGEQFF.

V usage is TRBV27 and J usage is TRBJ1-2; no reliable D call. This CDR3 has 13 amino acids. Looked up from germline, CDR1 is MNHEY and CDR2 is SMNVEV (reference sequence). Trimming stripped 3 bases from V and 3 bases from J, with 8 bases between. The CDR3, as DNA: TGTGCCAGCAGTTTTGTGAGCCACTATGGCTACACCTTC. Translation gives CASSFVSHYGYTF.

The V and J genes are TRBV28 and TRBJ1-2; TRBD1 aligns across 7 bases. The CDR3 runs 14 residues. CDR1 MDHEN and CDR2 SYDVKM come from the germline V gene. V was pared by 4 bases and J by 4 bases, with 6 bases of the junction left unmatched. The CDR3 DNA is TGTGCCAGCAGTTCCCCGACAGGGTTCTATGGCTACACCTTC. Translation: CASSSPTGFYGYTF.

The table lists this clone with many counts. The chain couples TRBV7-2 to TRBJ2-7; 7 nucleotides align to TRBD1. Looked up from germline, CDR1 is SGHTA and CDR2 is FQGNSA. The CDR3 sequence is 12 residues long. With 5 bases clipped from V and 3 bases from J, the junction kept 1 base outside the gene matches. The CDR3 region is CASSDRDYEQYF. CDR3 in DNA: TGTGCCAGCAGCGACAGGGACTACGAGCAGTACTTC. Filled out from reference TRBV7-2 and TRBJ2-7, the complete variable domain reads GAGVSQSPSNKVTEKGKDVELRCDPISGHTALYWYRQSLGQGLEFLIYFQGNSAPDKSGLPSDRFSAERTGGSVSTLTIQRTQQEDSAVYLCASSDRDYEQYFGPGTRLTVT.

The J gene is TRBJ2-7, the V gene TRBV9; TRBD1 might be the D (6 bases). From germline, CDR1 is SGDLS and CDR2 YYNGEE. The CDR3 sequence is 13 residues long. V gave up 0 bases and J gave up 5 bases, with 9 bases separating them. The DNA for the CDR3 is TGTGCCAGCAGCGTAGCAGGGGCCAACGAGCAGTACTTC. Amino acid sequence: CASSVAGANEQYF. Using reference TRBV9 and TRBJ2-7 for the parts outside the CDR3, the full variable domain is DSGVTQTPKHLITATGQRVTLRCSPRSGDLSVYWYQQSLDQGLQFLIQYYNGEERAKGNILERFSAQQFPDLHSELNLSSLELGDSALYFCASSVAGANEQYFGPGTRLTVT.

The chain couples TRBV13 to TRBJ2-1; perhaps TRBD1 as D (5 bases). Germline V gene lookup returns CDR1 PRHDT and CDR2 FYEKMQ (reference sequence). The CDR3 has 14 residues. Trimming removed 2 bases at V and 8 bases at J, with 13 bases between. CDR3 amino acids: CASSLRGAVDEQFF. CDR3 sequence (DNA): TGTGCCAGCAGCTTAAGGGGTGCGGTGGATGAGCAGTTCTTC.

The CDR3 DNA reads TGTGCCAGCAGCCAACGACAGTGGGTGGAGACCCAGTACTTC. It translates to CASSQRQWVETQYF. The V gene is TRBV14, the J gene TRBJ2-5, with D possibly TRBD1 on 5 matching bases. V lost 2 bases to trimming and J lost 5 bases, with 12 bases between them. Germline V gene sequence: CDR1 SGHDN, CDR2 FVKESK. The CDR3 consists of 14 residues.